In this sample, the clone carrying this T cell receptor (beta chain) turned up a few times. Its antigen is not identified. The CDR3 runs 15 residues. V was clipped by 5 bases and J by 0 bases, with 10 bases between them. In germline, CDR1 is LGHNA, CDR2 YSLEER. The data were obtained in a study of beta chain features in type 1 diabetes. Isolated RNA was reverse transcribed in full, so expressed TCRB transcripts were sequenced. Assay used: immunoSEQ multiplex PCR; TCRdb lists only in-frame clones, some missing. The sample lists about 280,000 clones; 15% were seen once. General study points: Within the patient group, naive, central memory and Treg TCRB repertoires appeared more similar to each other than within healthy donors. The study found moderately but significantly shorter TCRB CDR3s in all four CD4+ subsets of Type 1 diabetes patients.

The material sequenced was naive CD4+ T cells from blood. The TCR was taken from a man in his late teens or twenties with type 1 diabetes. V gene TRBV4-3 combines with J gene TRBJ2-2; the D gene is possibly TRBD1 (5 bases). CDR3 amino acids: CASSYRSANTGELFF. CDR3 in DNA: TGCGCCAGCAGCTACAGGTCCGCGAACACCGGGGAGCTGTTTTTT.